What follows are 14 T cell receptor beta chains derived from one specimen sequenced in a study of OX40 agonist ivuxolimab in advanced cancers. Libraries were prepared by immunoSEQ multiplex PCR; TCRdb keeps only in-frame clonotypes and omits some of them. The sample holds fewer than 80,000 clones; about 90% are singletons and the top ten take 4.5% to 5.5%. Sequencing used CD4+ or CD8+ T cells sorted from blood, obtained in a trial of the OX40 agonist ivuxolimab. Source of these receptors: an adult with an advanced solid tumor such as melanoma, head and neck, liver or kidney cancer.

This chain connects TRBV6-6 to TRBJ2-7; 9 positions match TRBD2. Germline values: CDR1 MNHNY, CDR2 SVGAGI (reference sequence). The CDR3 is made up of 14 amino acids. J lost 3 bases, V lost 7 bases, and 7 bases had no gene match. The CDR3 sequence: CASNPSGMVYEQYF. In DNA form, the CDR3 reads TGTGCCAGCAATCCTAGCGGGATGGTCTACGAGCAGTACTTC.

The table lists this clone with a count of one. The chain has TRBV14 and TRBJ2-7; 11 bases match TRBD1. The CDR3 consists of 14 residues. V lost 4 bases to trimming and J lost 4 bases; unmatched junction nucleotides: 3. Germline loops: CDR1 SGHDN, CDR2 FVKESK. CDR3 region: CASSRTGGFYEQYF. The CDR3 nucleotides read TGTGCCAGCAGCCGGACAGGGGGCTTTTACGAGCAGTACTTC.

CDR3 sequence (DNA): TGTGCCAGCAGGTGGACTAGCGGGAGTTCCCACGAGCAGTACTTC. Amino acids: CASRWTSGSSHEQYF. V gene TRBV6-5 combines with J gene TRBJ2-7, with 13 bases lining up with TRBD2. The CDR3 covers 15 residues. Germline V CDR1 and CDR2: MNHEY, SVGAGI. V was pared by 6 bases and J by 5 bases, with 7 bases of the junction left unmatched.

This chain joins TRBV9 and TRBJ2-1; 9 bases line up with TRBD1. The CDR3 runs to 15 residues. V lost 0 bases, J lost 6 bases, and 4 bases stayed unmatched. In germline, CDR1 is SGDLS, CDR2 YYNGEE. CDR3 sequence (DNA): TGTGCCAGCAGCGTAGCACAGGGGGCGAGCAATGAGCAGTTCTTC. This gives the protein CASSVAQGASNEQFF.

The chain uses TRBV11-2 and TRBJ2-7, with 10 bases aligning to TRBD2. Germline trimming cut 1 base from V and 6 bases from J; bases unmatched to any gene: 6. Germline CDR1 SGHAT, CDR2 FQNNGV. CDR3 length equals 15 residues. The CDR3 protein is CASSLGASGSGEQYF. The CDR3 DNA reads TGTGCCAGCAGCTTAGGGGCTAGCGGGAGTGGCGAGCAGTACTTC.

V and J are TRBV19 and TRBJ1-5, with TRBD1 as a possible D gene (5 bases). The CDR3 runs to 17 residues. Germline CDR1 reads LNHDA; CDR2 reads SQIVND (reference sequence). Trimming stripped 1 base from V and 7 bases from J, with 20 bases between. In DNA, the CDR3 is TGTGCCAGTAGTATAGTGTGGTCCGGGTTTGGGGACCAGCCCCAGCATTTT. Its protein is CASSIVWSGFGDQPQHF.

This chain connects TRBV18 to TRBJ1-3, with 7 bases aligning to TRBD1. This CDR3 has 15 amino acids. V gave up 3 bases and J gave up 3 bases; unmatched junction bases: 5. CDR1 and CDR2 (germline): KGHSH, LQKENI. The CDR3 DNA reads TGTGCCAGCTCACCGGGACAGACGATTGGAAACACCATATATTTT. It codes for CASSPGQTIGNTIYF. The full variable domain, in which reference TRBV18 and TRBJ1-3 provide the parts outside the CDR3, is NAGVMQNPRHLVRRRGQEARLRCSPMKGHSHVYWYRQLPEEGLKFMVYLQKENIIDESGMPKERFSAEFPKEGPSILRIQQVVRGDSAAYFCASSPGQTIGNTIYFGEGSWLTVV.

The chain is built from TRBV4-1 and TRBJ2-7; D not resolved. Trimming removed 6 bases from V and 0 bases from J, with 12 bases in between. The V gene's germline CDR1 is MGHRA and CDR2 YSYEKL. The CDR3 runs to 14 residues. The CDR3 DNA follows: TGCGCCAGCAGGTGGACGGTAAACTCCTACGAGCAGTACTTC. As protein: CASRWTVNSYEQYF.

This rearrangement joins TRBV19 to TRBJ2-7, with 8 bases identical to TRBD1. This CDR3 comprises 14 residues. In germline, CDR1 is LNHDA, CDR2 SQIVND (reference sequence). V dropped 1 base and J dropped 5; count of bases not matched to a gene: 4. The CDR3 DNA is TGTGCCAGTAGTATAGGTAGGACAGGGAACGAGCAGTACTTC. This encodes CASSIGRTGNEQYF. Using reference TRBV19 and TRBJ2-7 for the parts outside the CDR3, the full variable domain is DGGITQSPKYLFRKEGQNVTLSCEQNLNHDAMYWYRQDPGQGLRLIYYSQIVNDFQKGDIAEGYSVSREKKESFPLTVTSAQKNPTAFYLCASSIGRTGNEQYFGPGTRLTVT.

V and J are TRBV28 and TRBJ1-1; 10 nucleotides match TRBD1. The CDR3 has 12 residues. CDR1 MDHEN and CDR2 SYDVKM come from the germline V gene. Trimming at V came to 6 bases and at J to 9 bases, leaving 4 bases not matched to a gene. CDR3 residues: CASSQGQGKAFF. In DNA form, the CDR3 reads TGTGCCAGCAGCCAGGGACAGGGGAAAGCTTTCTTT.

This clone has a single count. The rearrangement joins TRBV5-1 to TRBJ2-1; D unclear. CDR1 SGHRS and CDR2 YFSETQ come from the germline V gene. With 1 base removed from V and 6 bases from J, the gap between germline ends came to 17 bases. The CDR3 is made up of 16 amino acids. In DNA form, the CDR3 reads TGCGCCAGCAGCTTGCCCAAGTCCTTAGCTCCCAATGAGCAGTTCTTC. This encodes CASSLPKSLAPNEQFF.

The CDR3 DNA is TGTGCCAGCTCACCGGCTAGCGGGAACACCGGGGAGCTGTTTTTT. This codes for CASSPASGNTGELFF. This chain connects TRBV18 to TRBJ2-2; TRBD2 matches at 7 bases. The CDR3 is made up of 15 amino acids. The V segment lost 3 bases and the J segment 1 base; nucleotides outside the gene matches: 2. Germline CDR1 reads KGHSH; CDR2 reads LQKENI.

The chain carries TRBV6-4 and TRBJ2-7; unclear D gene. V was trimmed by 4 bases and J by 4 bases, leaving 8 bases between them. Germline assignment: CDR1 MRHNA and CDR2 SNTAGT. CDR3 length equals 12 residues. The CDR3 nucleotides read TGTGCCAGCAGTGTGCGACGATACGAGCAGTACTTC. It translates to CASSVRRYEQYF.

V is TRBV5-1 and J is TRBJ1-4; no firm D call. Germline CDR1 is SGHRS and CDR2 is YFSETQ. Trimming took 1 base from V and 0 from J, leaving 7 bases between them. CDR3 length: 15 residues. DNA of the CDR3: TGCGCCAGCAGCTTGTCCGGTGCAACTAATGAAAAACTGTTTTTT. This translates into CASSLSGATNEKLFF.